The 5 T cell receptor beta chains below were found in one sample sequenced in a study of T cells after yellow fever vaccination. A single record per CDR3 protein comes from TCRdb applying MiXCR to the 5' RACE reads. The table has 300,000 to 350,000 distinct CDR3 sequences, roughly 4.3% seen once. Sequencing was performed on PBMCs, taken 15 days after the yellow fever booster vaccination. The receptors derive from a man younger than 35 who received the YFV17D yellow fever vaccine.

V gene TRBV20-1 combines with J gene TRBJ1-3; D is perhaps TRBD1 (5 bases). The CDR3 runs 14 residues. V lost 1 base, J lost 0 bases, and 7 bases lay in between. Germline CDR1 DFQATT, CDR2 SNEGSKA (reference sequence). CDR3 sequence reads: CSARGGSSGNTIYF. The CDR3 bases are TGCAGTGCTAGAGGGGGGAGCTCTGGAAACACCATATATTTT.

This clonotype has ten or more counts. The CDR3 sequence is CASSLGTKQFF. DNA of the CDR3: TGTGCCAGCAGCCTCGGGACGAAGCAGTTCTTC. V gene TRBV7-8 combines with J gene TRBJ2-1, with D perhaps TRBD1 or TRBD2 (5 bases each). Trimming pared 5 bases from V and 11 bases from J, leaving 10 bases between. This CDR3 region has 11 residues. Per germline, CDR1 SGHVS and CDR2 FQNEAQ. The entire variable domain, with the rest obtained from reference TRBV7-8 and TRBJ2-1, is as follows: GAGVSQSPRYKVAKRGQDVALRCDPISGHVSLFWYQQALGQGPEFLTYFQNEAQLDKSGLPSDRFFAERPEGSVSTLKIQRTQQEDSAVYLCASSLGTKQFFGPGTRLTVL.

This clonotype came up a few times. This rearrangement joins TRBV5-4 to TRBJ2-5; D is perhaps TRBD1 (6 bases). The CDR3 consists of 14 residues. Looked up from germline, CDR1 is SGHNT and CDR2 is YYREEE (reference sequence). Trimming removed 4 bases at V and 1 base at J, with 11 bases between. The CDR3 nucleotides read TGTGCCAGCAGCCATTGGACAGTCCAAGAGACCCAGTACTTC. Its protein is CASSHWTVQETQYF. Full variable domain (rest looked up from reference TRBV5-4 and TRBJ2-5): ETGVTQSPTHLIKTRGQQVTLRCSSQSGHNTVSWYQQALGQGPQFIFQYYREEENGRGNFPPRFSGLQFPNYSSELNVNALELDDSALYLCASSHWTVQETQYFGPGTRLLVL.

This clonotype was counted a few times. J is TRBJ1-1 and V is TRBV20-1, with D perhaps matching TRBD1 (5 bases). V lost 5 bases, J lost 7 bases, and 17 bases lay in between. Germline V gives CDR1 DFQATT, CDR2 SNEGSKA (reference sequence). The CDR3 sequence is 13 residues long. The CDR3 coding sequence is TGCAGTGCTCTCCGGGACTCAGCGGGTGAAGCTTTCTTT. This codes for CSALRDSAGEAFF.

This clonotype was seen ten or more times. The rearrangement uses TRBV12-3 or TRBV12-4 and TRBJ1-1; D is unresolved. V lost 4 bases and J lost 3, with 3 bases in between. This CDR3 has 11 amino acids. The CDR3 protein is CASSWDTEAFF. CDR3 nucleotide sequence: TGTGCCAGCAGTTGGGACACTGAAGCTTTCTTT.